The entry below gives a single TCR beta chain sequence along with its context. What it binds is not known. There are 20 residues in the CDR3. Profiling relied on immunoSEQ multiplex PCR, and the TCRdb table lists in-frame clones only, not all of them. The sample consists of more than 30,000 clones, around 85% of them appearing once. These data belong to a study of lymphopenia after photon versus proton radiotherapy. Study-wide results and limits: After the lymphocyte nadir, photon-treated repertoires showed oligoclonal expansion, especially of CD8+ Temra cells. Photon-treated patients lost naive T cells and TCR diversity; proton-treated stayed stable. Better survival with proton therapy was suggested as possible, not demonstrated.

The rearrangement links TRBV12-2 to TRBJ2-4; whether TRBD1, the table's D call, matches the DNA was not checked. TRBV12-2 is a pseudogene segment. The origin of this receptor is a man between 50 and 59 years old with gastric cancer. The material was peripheral blood, obtained from a patient treated with photon-based radiotherapy. DNA for the CDR3: TGTGCAAGTGCCTCGGGTGGGACAGGGCTCACCCGAGGGGGCAAAAACATTCAGTACTTC. Its translation is CASASGGTGLTRGGKNIQYF.